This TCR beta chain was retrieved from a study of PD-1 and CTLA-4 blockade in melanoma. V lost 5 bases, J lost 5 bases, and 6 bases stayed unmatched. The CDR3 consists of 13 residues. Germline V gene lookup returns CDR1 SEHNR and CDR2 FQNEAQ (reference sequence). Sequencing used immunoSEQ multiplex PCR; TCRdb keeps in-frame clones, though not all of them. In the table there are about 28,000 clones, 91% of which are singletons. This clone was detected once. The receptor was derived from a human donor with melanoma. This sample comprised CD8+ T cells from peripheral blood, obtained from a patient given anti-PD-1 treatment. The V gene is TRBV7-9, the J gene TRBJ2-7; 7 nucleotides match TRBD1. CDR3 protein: CASSTRQGDEQYF. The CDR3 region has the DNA TGTGCCAGCAGCACCCGGCAGGGGGACGAGCAGTACTTC.